A selection of T cell receptor beta chains follows, all from one sample in a study of control samples from healthy donors and cancer patients. Profiling relied on immunoSEQ multiplex PCR, and the TCRdb table lists in-frame clones only, not all of them. The sample shows roughly 450,000 clones, around 90% of them seen only once. The sample was PBMCs. All receptors come from a man in his forties or fifties with head and neck cancer. Both conserved end residues are part of each CDR3. The D gene is left open where the match is weak. Size is omitted from some rows. Given values are once, few, many or a class for expanded clones.

j_call clone_size d_call v_call cdr3_nt cdr3_aa
TRBJ2-7 once . TRBV7-8 TGTGCCAGCAGCTTAGCCCCCGGAGGCCCCTACGAGCAGTACTTC CASSLAPGGPYEQYF
TRBJ1-1 . TRBD1 TRBV25-1 TGTGCCAGCAGTGGACACAAGTCTCAGGGGGTGAGTGCCACTGAAGCTTTCTTT CASSGHKSQGVSATEAFF
TRBJ2-1 . . TRBV30 TGTGCCTGGGCAAGGGTGGGGAACAATGAGCAGTTCTTC CAWARVGNNEQFF
TRBJ2-7 . . TRBV11-2 TGTGCCAGCGTTCTCTTGGGGCCGGACGAGCAGTACTTC CASVLLGPDEQYF
TRBJ2-1 . TRBD2 TRBV11-2 TGTGCCAGCAGCTCTCTCACTAGCGGGGGACCCAGTGAGCAGTTCTTC CASSSLTSGGPSEQFF
TRBJ1-1 . . TRBV6-5 TGTGCCAGCAGACCCGGACCCGAGAACACTGAAGCTTTCTTT CASRPGPENTEAFF
TRBJ2-1 . TRBD2 TRBV6-5 TGTGCCAGCAGTTTTGCGGGGGAAAATGAGCAGTTCTTC CASSFAGENEQFF
TRBJ2-1 . . TRBV11-2 TGTGCCAGCAGCTTAGGCCGAGGGCGGAGCTCCTACAATGAGCAGTTCTTC CASSLGRGRSSYNEQFF
TRBJ1-5 . TRBD1 TRBV29-1 TGCAGCGTAGGGACAGGTTTTAGCAATCAGCCCCAGCATTTT CSVGTGFSNQPQHF
TRBJ2-1 . TRBD2 TRBV20-1 TGCAGTGCTAGTCTTAGCGGGAGGGCCCTTGGTGAGCAGTTCTTC CSASLSGRALGEQFF
TRBJ2-1 . TRBD1 TRBV7-3 TGTGCCAGCAGCTTAGCGGTGTTTGGGGACAGGGGTCGCAATGAGCAGTTCTTC CASSLAVFGDRGRNEQFF
TRBJ2-7 . TRBD1 TRBV10-1 TGCGCCAGCACTCCCCCCGCCGGGACAGGGCACAACTACGAGCAGTACTTC CASTPPAGTGHNYEQYF
TRBJ2-1 . . TRBV9 TGTGCCAGCAGCGCGTCCCACAATGAGCAGTTCTTC CASSASHNEQFF
TRBJ1-2 . . TRBV6-6 TGTGCCAGCAGTTATGAGGGCCAGGGCAGCGGCTACACCTTC CASSYEGQGSGYTF
TRBJ1-4 once TRBD1 TRBV28 TGTGCCAGCAGTGAGAGACAGGGGGCAGATGAAAAACTGTTTTTT CASSERQGADEKLFF
TRBJ2-7 . TRBD2 TRBV11-2 TGTGCCAGCAGCCAGCGGACTAGCGGGAGAAAGTCCTACGAGCAGTACTTC CASSQRTSGRKSYEQYF
TRBJ2-5 . TRBD2 TRBV7-2 TGTGCCAGCAGCTTATTCGGTCTCCGGCCAGCGGGGGCGGCCCAGTACTTC CASSLFGLRPAGAAQYF
TRBJ2-7 . . TRBV4-1 TGCGCCAGCAGCCAAGAGGAAGGAAGGGATCGGGCCTACGAGCAGTACTTC CASSQEEGRDRAYEQYF
TRBJ1-1 . . TRBV5-6 TGTGCCAGCAGCGTTGACCTGAACACTGAAGCTTTCTTT CASSVDLNTEAFF
TRBJ1-1 . . TRBV28 TGTGCCAGCAGTTTGAGGAACACTGAAGCTTTCTTT CASSLRNTEAFF
TRBJ2-3 . . TRBV3-1/TRBV3-2 TGTGCCAGCAGCCGGGGGGGGCCGTCAGATACGCAGTATTTT CASSRGGPSDTQYF
TRBJ2-1 . TRBD1 TRBV19 TGTGCCAGTAGTAGAGCAGGGGGCAGTATTAACAATGAGCAGTTCTTC CASSRAGGSINNEQFF
TRBJ2-7 . TRBD2 TRBV30 TGTGCCTGGAGTGCGGGGGGGAAATCCTACGAGCAGTACTTC CAWSAGGKSYEQYF
TRBJ2-4 . . TRBV27 TGTGCCGTCTCCAGCCAGGGCAGAAACATTCAGTACTTC CAVSSQGRNIQYF
TRBJ2-3 . TRBD1 TRBV19 TGTGCCAGTAGTATCCCAGGACAGGCGAGCACAGATACGCAGTATTTT CASSIPGQASTDTQYF
TRBJ2-3 . . TRBV6-1 TGTGCCAGCAGTGAGCCAGGAACAGATACGCAGTATTTT CASSEPGTDTQYF
TRBJ1-4 . . TRBV24-1 TGTGCCACCAGTGATCCGGCCGTTGAAGGGTTTGAAAAACTGTTTTTT CATSDPAVEGFEKLFF
TRBJ1-1 . TRBD1 TRBV12-3/TRBV12-4 TGTGCCAGCAAGGGACAGTTGAACACTGAAGCTTTCTTT CASKGQLNTEAFF
TRBJ2-7 . TRBD1 TRBV30 TGTGCCTGGAGGCCGATAGGGACAGGGAATTTGTTCGAGCAGTACTTC CAWRPIGTGNLFEQYF
TRBJ2-2 . . TRBV4-2 TGTGCCAGCAGCCTCCTGGAACACACCGGGGAGCTGTTTTTT CASSLLEHTGELFF
TRBJ2-7 . TRBD1 TRBV5-3 TGTGCCAGAAGCGATAGGGACAGCTCCTACGAGCAGTACTTC CARSDRDSSYEQYF
TRBJ2-5 few . TRBV7-9 TGTGCCAGCAGCTTGGGTAGTGAGACCCAGTACTTC CASSLGSETQYF
TRBJ1-5 . . TRBV19 TGTGCCAGTCCGGGGACCAATCAGCCCCAGCATTTT CASPGTNQPQHF
TRBJ2-5 . . TRBV6-6 TGTGCCAGCACCCCTTTCTGGGGCATAGGGCAAGAGACCCAGTACTTC CASTPFWGIGQETQYF
TRBJ2-5 few . TRBV7-2 TGTGCCAGCAGCACCCGAGCGGCCGCCGGGGAGACCCAGTACTTC CASSTRAAAGETQYF
TRBJ1-5 . . TRBV27 TGTGCCAGCAGTCTCTACTACAATCAGCCCCAGCATTTT CASSLYYNQPQHF
TRBJ1-2 . . TRBV28 TGTGCCAGCAGTTCGCCACGGCGAGCTAACTATGGCTACACCTTC CASSSPRRANYGYTF
TRBJ2-2 . . TRBV10-1 TGCGCCAGCAGTGAAAGCCAGGGAACCGGGGAGCTGTTTTTT CASSESQGTGELFF
TRBJ1-5 once . TRBV4-1 TGCGCCAGCAGCCAAGATTCGATCAGACAGCCCCAGCATTTT CASSQDSIRQPQHF
TRBJ2-3 . TRBD2 TRBV6-2/TRBV6-3 TGTGCCAGCAGTGCGGAGCGGGGAACAGATACGCAGTATTTT CASSAERGTDTQYF
TRBJ1-1 . . TRBV12-5 TGTGCTAGTGGTTTGGGGGGGTTCGACACTGAAGCTTTCTTT CASGLGGFDTEAFF
TRBJ1-6 . TRBD1 TRBV27 TGTGCCAGCAGTTCTACGTATAGGGACAGGGTACACTCACCCCTCCACTTT CASSSTYRDRVHSPLHF
TRBJ2-3 . . TRBV2 TGTGCCAGCACCCCGGGGTTTCTCACAGATACGCAGTATTTT CASTPGFLTDTQYF
TRBJ2-7 . TRBD2 TRBV5-4 TGTGCCAGCACCACAGCGGGGGGACGCTACGAGCAGTACTTC CASTTAGGRYEQYF
TRBJ2-1 . . TRBV7-8 TGTGCCAGCTCTCAGGGGTCCCCGGCGTACAATGAGCAGTTCTTC CASSQGSPAYNEQFF
TRBJ1-2 . . TRBV30 TGTGCCTGGGTTGGGCTGCGGTATGGCTACACCTTC CAWVGLRYGYTF
TRBJ1-5 . . TRBV19 TGTGCCAGTAGTATATCCGGCCAGGCGAATTATCAGCCCCAGCATTTT CASSISGQANYQPQHF
TRBJ2-2 . TRBD2 TRBV10-3 TGTGCCATCAGTGTAGCGGGAGACGCCGGGGAGCTGTTTTTT CAISVAGDAGELFF
TRBJ1-2 . . TRBV19 TGTGCCAGTAGTACCCGACAGCGCTTCAACTATGGCTACACCTTC CASSTRQRFNYGYTF
TRBJ2-2 few TRBD1 TRBV14 TGTGCCAGCAGCCAAGATAGGCCCGGGACAGAGAACACCGGGGAGCTGTTTTTT CASSQDRPGTENTGELFF
TRBJ2-1 . . TRBV3-1/TRBV3-2 TGTGCCAGCAGCCGCTCGGTCAATGAGCAGTTCTTC CASSRSVNEQFF
TRBJ2-7 . TRBD2 TRBV28 TGTGCCAGCAGTTCCGCCGGACTAGCGGGAGATCCCGTCCTCTACGAGCAGTACTTC CASSSAGLAGDPVLYEQYF
TRBJ2-3 . TRBD2 TRBV28 TGTGCCAGCAGTTTACCCGGGACTAGCGGGATGGTAACAGATACGCAGTATTTT CASSLPGTSGMVTDTQYF
TRBJ2-7 once . TRBV27 TGTGCCAGCAGTCGACCCGGGACTTCCTACGAGCAGTACTTC CASSRPGTSYEQYF
TRBJ2-2 few . TRBV6-4 TGTGCCAGCAGTGTAGAGGGCACCGGGGAGCTGTTTTTT CASSVEGTGELFF